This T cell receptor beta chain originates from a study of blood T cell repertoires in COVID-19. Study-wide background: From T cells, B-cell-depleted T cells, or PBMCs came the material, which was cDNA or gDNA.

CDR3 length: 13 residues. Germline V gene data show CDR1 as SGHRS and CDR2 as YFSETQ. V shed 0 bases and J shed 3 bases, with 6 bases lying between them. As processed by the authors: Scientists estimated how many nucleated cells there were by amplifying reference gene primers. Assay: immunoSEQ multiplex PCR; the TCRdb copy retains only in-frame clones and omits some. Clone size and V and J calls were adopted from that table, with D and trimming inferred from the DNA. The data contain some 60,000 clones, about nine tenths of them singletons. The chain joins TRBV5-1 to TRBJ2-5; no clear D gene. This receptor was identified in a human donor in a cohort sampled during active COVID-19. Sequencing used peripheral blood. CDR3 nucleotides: TGCGCCAGCAGCTTGGTTCCGGAAGAGACCCAGTACTTC. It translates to CASSLVPEETQYF.